The next 18 T cell receptor beta chains were all read from a single sample in a study of T-cell memory formation after mild COVID-19. TCRdb re-analysed the 5' RACE reads in MiXCR, keeping a single row per CDR3 protein. The sample holds around 34,000 distinct CDR3 sequences, about 7.7% seen once. Sequencing used PBMCs or a T cell subset sorted from them (not recorded which). Receptors were obtained from a young man who had mild COVID-19 (a few samples of this study predate the infection). Cell type and time point are not known.

The chain combines TRBV7-2 with TRBJ1-1; possibly TRBD1 for D (5 bases). Between the trimmed V and J ends, which lost 2 bases and 3 bases, there was a span of 13 bases. The length of the CDR3 is 15 residues. The germline V gene has CDR1 SGHTA and CDR2 FQGNSA. Here the CDR3 reads CASSLFAGSHTEAFF. CDR3 nucleotide sequence: TGTGCCAGCAGCTTATTTGCAGGGTCTCACACTGAAGCTTTCTTT.

The table lists this clonotype with many counts. The chain joins TRBV2 to TRBJ1-5; tentatively, D is TRBD1 (6 bases). V was pared by 5 bases and J by 5 bases, with 13 bases between. Germline loops: CDR1 SNHLY, CDR2 FYNNEI. The CDR3 has 14 amino acids. CDR3 region: CASSFTGIYQPQHF. The CDR3 DNA sequence: TGTGCCAGCAGTTTTACAGGGATATATCAGCCCCAGCATTTT.

This clonotype came up a few times. The chain joins TRBV5-6 to TRBJ1-2, with D tentatively TRBD1 (5 bases). Per the germline V gene, CDR1 is SGHDT and CDR2 is YYEEEE. This CDR3 region has 14 residues. V lost 4 bases to trimming and J lost 8 bases, with 18 bases between them. The CDR3: CASSEPPGTLGYTF. CDR3 coding DNA: TGTGCCAGCAGCGAACCCCCTGGGACGCTGGGCTACACCTTC.

This clonotype was detected only a few times. The V call is TRBV20-1, the J call TRBJ1-4; TRBD1 might be the D (5 bases). This CDR3 has 14 residues. CDR1 is DFQATT and CDR2 is SNEGSKA in the germline V gene (reference sequence). V dropped 5 bases and J dropped 2 bases, with 12 bases sitting between them. In DNA form, the CDR3 reads TGCAGTGCTTCACAAAGGGGCACTAATGAAAAACTGTTTTTT. The encoded protein is CSASQRGTNEKLFF.

This clonotype was observed at least ten times. This chain uses TRBV12-3 or TRBV12-4 with TRBJ1-6, with D perhaps TRBD1 (5 bases). This CDR3 region has 21 residues. V lost 2 bases and J 0 bases, leaving 23 bases between the germline ends. The CDR3 coding sequence is TGTGCCAGCAGTTTAAGGGGACCCGGGACCACGGGAGGCTCCTATAATTCACCCCTCCACTTT. It codes for CASSLRGPGTTGGSYNSPLHF.

The rearrangement links TRBV27 to TRBJ1-1, with D possibly being TRBD1 (5 bases). V dropped 2 bases and J dropped 6 bases, with 13 bases sitting between them. Germline V gene data show CDR1 as MNHEY and CDR2 as SMNVEV (reference sequence). The CDR3 is 14 residues long. The CDR3 loop reads CASSLRGVGPEAFF. The CDR3 coding sequence is TGTGCCAGCAGTTTAAGGGGTGTTGGACCTGAAGCTTTCTTT.

This clonotype was observed a handful of times. The rearrangement links TRBV6-2 or TRBV6-3 to TRBJ1-6; D unresolved. The V end lost 2 bases, the J end lost 6 bases, and 8 bases lay between the germline ends. This CDR3 comprises 14 residues. Looked up from germline, CDR1 is MNHEY and CDR2 is SVGEGT. CDR3: CASSYGNFNSPLHF. The CDR3 bases are TGTGCCAGCAGTTACGGGAATTTTAATTCACCCCTCCACTTT.

At least ten counts were recorded for this clonotype. The gene calls are TRBV4-3 and TRBJ1-2, with D hard to call. The length of the CDR3 is 15 residues. V gave up 0 bases and J gave up 4 bases, with 12 bases separating them. CDR1 LGHNA and CDR2 YSLEER come from the germline V gene. The DNA for the CDR3 is TGCGCCAGCAGCCAAGAGTACGTACGGAGCTATGGCTACACCTTC. The encoded protein is CASSQEYVRSYGYTF.

The table lists this clonotype with many counts. The chain has TRBV29-1 and TRBJ1-1; TRBD1 matches at 7 bases. The ends lost 5 bases at V and 3 bases at J; junction bases unmatched: 9. Germline-derived CDR1 and CDR2 are SQVTM and ANQGSEA. The CDR3 is 14 residues long. Written as DNA, the CDR3 is TGCAGCGTTTTGTTAAGGGGGCTTGACACTGAAGCTTTCTTT. It specifies CSVLLRGLDTEAFF.

This clonotype appeared many times. The chain is built from TRBV3-1 and TRBJ1-2, with D perhaps TRBD1 (5 bases). Trimming removed 4 bases at V and 0 bases at J, with 15 bases between. CDR1 and CDR2 from the germline V gene are LGHDT and YNNKEL (reference sequence). The CDR3 is made up of 16 amino acids. Here the CDR3 DNA reads TGTGCCAGCAGCCGATCGATCGGGGGAGCTAACTATGGCTACACCTTC. Residues: CASSRSIGGANYGYTF.

This clonotype was recorded at least ten times. This rearrangement joins TRBV12-3 or TRBV12-4 to TRBJ1-3; 8 nucleotides line up with TRBD1. After removal of 5 bases from V and 2 bases from J, the junction contained 11 bases not matched to a gene. The CDR3 spans 17 residues. CDR3 nucleotides: TGTGCCAGCAGTACCGGACAGGGCCCGTACGCTGGAAACACCATATATTTT. Residues: CASSTGQGPYAGNTIYF.

The chain couples TRBV9 to TRBJ1-6; D is perhaps TRBD1 (5 bases). CDR3 length: 14 amino acids. With 6 bases removed from V and 11 bases from J, the gap between germline ends came to 18 bases. Germline V gene sequence: CDR1 SGDLS, CDR2 YYNGEE. The CDR3 here is CASTRDGGLAPLHF. CDR3 nucleotides: TGTGCCAGCACCCGGGACGGGGGTCTCGCACCCCTCCACTTT.

The V call is TRBV20-1, the J call TRBJ2-7; 7 positions match TRBD2. The CDR3 sequence is 11 residues long. Germline loops: CDR1 DFQATT, CDR2 SNEGSKA (reference sequence). DNA of the CDR3: TGCAGTGCCGGGGGGACCTACGAGAAGTACGTC. The encoded protein is CSAGGTYEKYV.

This clonotype was recorded at least ten times. The V gene is TRBV5-4, the J gene TRBJ1-2; D call uncertain. Germline V CDR1 and CDR2: SGHNT, YYREEE (reference sequence). CDR3 length: 15 residues. V lost 0 bases, J lost 3 bases, and 12 bases lay in between. The CDR3 sequence: CASSLATTIYYGYTF. CDR3 sequence (DNA): TGTGCCAGCAGCTTGGCCACGACCATATACTATGGCTACACCTTC.

There are many counts of this clonotype. The chain recombines TRBV7-6 with TRBJ2-1; perhaps TRBD1 as D (6 bases). The CDR3 consists of 15 residues. Between the trimmed V and J ends, which lost 1 base and 8 bases, there was a span of 15 bases. The germline CDR1 and CDR2 sequences are SGHVS and FNYEAQ. CDR3 in amino acids: CASSLGTVDWDEQFF. CDR3 DNA: TGTGCCAGCAGCTTAGGGACAGTGGATTGGGATGAGCAGTTCTTC.

This clonotype was observed many times. The chain has TRBV5-1 and TRBJ1-1; 7 bases are shared with TRBD1. Germline trimming cut 4 bases from V and 3 bases from J; bases unmatched to any gene: 6. CDR3 length equals 14 residues. Germline-derived CDR1 and CDR2 are SGHRS and YFSETQ. The CDR3 spells CASSMTGRDTEAFF. The CDR3, as DNA: TGCGCCAGCAGCATGACAGGGAGGGACACTGAAGCTTTCTTT.

V usage is TRBV29-1 and J usage is TRBJ1-1; D gene unclear. The CDR3 loop spans 13 amino acids. The V gene lost 3 bases and the J gene lost 1 base, with 9 bases spanning the gap. Germline lookup yields CDR1 SQVTM and CDR2 ANQGSEA. The CDR3 loop is CSVDPRTNTEAFF. CDR3 DNA: TGCAGCGTTGATCCGAGGACGAACACTGAAGCTTTCTTT.

In this sample, this clonotype turned up a few times. The chain joins TRBV9 to TRBJ1-4; tentative D call: TRBD1 (6 bases). This CDR3 spans 15 amino acids. Looked up from germline, CDR1 is SGDLS and CDR2 is YYNGEE. Trimming removed 3 bases at V and 8 bases at J, with 17 bases between. The CDR3, as DNA: TGTGCCAGCAGCGAGGGGGGACCACTATCGGAAAAACTGTTTTTT. Its protein is CASSEGGPLSEKLFF.